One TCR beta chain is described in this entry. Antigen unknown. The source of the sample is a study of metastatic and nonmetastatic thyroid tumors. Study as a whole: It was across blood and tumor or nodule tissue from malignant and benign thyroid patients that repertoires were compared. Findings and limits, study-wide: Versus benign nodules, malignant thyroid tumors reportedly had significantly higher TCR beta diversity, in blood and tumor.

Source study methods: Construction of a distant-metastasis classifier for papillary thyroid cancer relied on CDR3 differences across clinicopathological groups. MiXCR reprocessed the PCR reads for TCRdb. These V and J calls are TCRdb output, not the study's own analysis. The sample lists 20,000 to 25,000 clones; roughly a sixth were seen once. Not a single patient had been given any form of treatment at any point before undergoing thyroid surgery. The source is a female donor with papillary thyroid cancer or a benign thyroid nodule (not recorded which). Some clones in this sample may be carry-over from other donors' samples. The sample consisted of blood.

CDR3 region: CASSKGKTQYF. CDR3 DNA: TGTGCCAGTAGTAAGGGGAAGACCCAGTACTTC. The gene calls are TRBV19 and TRBJ2-5; a weak D match, TRBD1 (5 bases). The CDR3 runs to 11 residues. Germline V lookup: CDR1 LNHDA, CDR2 SQIVND (reference sequence). Deletions cut 4 bases from V and 6 bases from J, with 6 bases between. Full variable domain (rest looked up from reference TRBV19 and TRBJ2-5): DGGITQSPKYLFRKEGQNVTLSCEQNLNHDAMYWYRQDPGQGLRLIYYSQIVNDFQKGDIAEGYSVSREKKESFPLTVTSAQKNPTAFYLCASSKGKTQYFGPGTRLLVL.